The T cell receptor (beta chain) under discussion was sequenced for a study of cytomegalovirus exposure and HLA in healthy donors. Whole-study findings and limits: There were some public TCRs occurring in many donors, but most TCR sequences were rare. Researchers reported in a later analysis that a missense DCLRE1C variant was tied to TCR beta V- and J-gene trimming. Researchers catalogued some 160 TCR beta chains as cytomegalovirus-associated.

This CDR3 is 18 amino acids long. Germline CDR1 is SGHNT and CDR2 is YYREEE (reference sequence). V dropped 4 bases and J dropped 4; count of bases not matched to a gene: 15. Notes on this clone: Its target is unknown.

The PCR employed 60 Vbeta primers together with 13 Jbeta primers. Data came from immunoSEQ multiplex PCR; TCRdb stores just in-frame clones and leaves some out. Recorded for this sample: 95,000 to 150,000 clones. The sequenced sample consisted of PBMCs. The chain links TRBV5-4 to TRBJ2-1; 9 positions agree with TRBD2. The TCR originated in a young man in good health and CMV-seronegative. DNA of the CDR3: TGTGCCAGCAGCCCTAATGCGGGACTAGCAGGGAGGTACAATGAGCAGTTCTTC. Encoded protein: CASSPNAGLAGRYNEQFF. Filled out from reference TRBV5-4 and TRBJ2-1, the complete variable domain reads ETGVTQSPTHLIKTRGQQVTLRCSSQSGHNTVSWYQQALGQGPQFIFQYYREEENGRGNFPPRFSGLQFPNYSSELNVNALELDDSALYLCASSPNAGLAGRYNEQFFGPGTRLTVL.